This T cell receptor (beta chain) was captured in a study of T cell repertoires in aging, cancer and after chemotherapy. Overall study results and limits: Healthy donors lost TCR diversity with age mainly through richness, cancer patients through richness and evenness. Median generation probability rose over the chemotherapy interval in each cancer cohort, suggesting rebound thymic output.

About this clonotype itself: Its antigen remains unknown.

Rearranged V-D-J TRB sequences were amplified with a mixed TRB-A/B primer pool. From the multiplex PCR reads, TCRdb called clonotypes with MiXCR, one entry per CDR3 protein. The sample carries about 4,700 distinct CDR3 sequences, 20% to 25% recorded once. The length of the CDR3 is 16 residues. The template was genomic DNA from peripheral blood, not RNA. The specimen was blood. This TCR derives from a human donor in good health. The donor label of this sample is uncertain. This chain joins TRBV21-1 and TRBJ2-7; the DNA was not compared with TRBD1, the D call given in the table. TRBV21-1 is listed as a pseudogene. CDR3: CASSRGPRQGSYEQYF. CDR3 bases: TGTGCCAGTTCCAGGGGTCCCCGACAGGGGAGCTACGAGCAGTACTTC.